What follows are 26 T cell receptor beta chains derived from one specimen sequenced in a study of response to subunit inactivated influenza vaccine. Using its own MiXCR run on the RT-PCR reads, TCRdb lists one record per CDR3 protein. This sample yields fewer than 250,000 distinct CDR3 sequences, of which around 14% are seen a single time; roughly 25% belongs to the top ten. The specimen comprised CD8+ T cells sorted from PBMCs, sampled roughly 5 days after vaccination. All receptors come from a man between 50 and 59 years old who received an inactivated influenza vaccine.

The chain has TRBV15 and TRBJ1-1; no firm D call. The germline V gene has CDR1 LNHNV and CDR2 YYDKDF (reference sequence). The V end was cut by 6 bases, the J end by 0 bases, with 8 bases between. The CDR3 covers 13 residues. CDR3 sequence reads: CATSSVMNTEAFF. The DNA of the CDR3 is TGTGCCACCAGTTCAGTGATGAACACTGAAGCTTTCTTT.

This clonotype was picked up a small number of times. The genes are TRBV24-1 and TRBJ1-1; D gene uncertain. Germline CDR1 KGHDR, CDR2 SFDVKD. The CDR3 runs 13 residues. Trimming pared 5 bases from V and 1 base from J, leaving 7 bases between. CDR3 sequence: CATSATGNTEAFF. The CDR3 DNA reads TGTGCCACCAGTGCCACTGGGAACACTGAAGCTTTCTTT.

The CDR3 sequence is CASSLISGQGHEQYF. The CDR3 bases are TGCGCCAGCAGCTTGATTTCAGGCCAGGGTCACGAGCAGTACTTC. V is TRBV5-1 and J is TRBJ2-7; the D gene is possibly TRBD1 (5 bases). This CDR3 has 15 residues. Germline V gene sequence: CDR1 SGHRS, CDR2 YFSETQ. Between the trimmed V and J ends, which lost 1 base and 5 bases, there was a span of 16 bases.

This chain links TRBV7-9 with TRBJ2-2, with unresolved D. V was trimmed by 1 base and J by 3 bases, leaving 12 bases between them. CDR1 and CDR2 from the germline V gene are SEHNR and FQNEAQ (reference sequence). CDR3 length: 16 residues. The CDR3 protein is CASSLDGGPHTGELFF. In DNA, the CDR3 is TGTGCCAGCAGCTTAGATGGCGGACCGCACACCGGGGAGCTGTTTTTT.

This chain connects TRBV6-1 to TRBJ2-4, with 7 bases matching TRBD1. CDR3 size: 16 residues. The germline CDR1 and CDR2 sequences are MNHNS and SASEGT. Trimming removed 6 bases from V and 1 base from J; junction bases left unmatched: 9. The CDR3 DNA reads TGTGCCAGCAGAAAACAGGGGCCTCTTGCCAAAAACATTCAGTACTTC. Translated: CASRKQGPLAKNIQYF.

The genes are TRBV3-1 and TRBJ2-7, with D possibly matching TRBD2 (5 bases). Germline CDR1 reads LGHDT; CDR2 reads YNNKEL (reference sequence). The V and J ends lost 1 base and 6 bases respectively, with 16 bases between them. The length of the CDR3 is 15 residues. CDR3 coding DNA: TGTGCCAGCAGCCAAGTTACCGAGGGTTTTGGCGAGCAGTACTTC. Translation gives CASSQVTEGFGEQYF.

This chain connects TRBV7-6 to TRBJ2-1; weak D call: TRBD2 (7 bases). This CDR3 comprises 13 residues. Germline CDR1 reads SGHVS; CDR2 reads FNYEAQ. With 5 bases removed from V and 7 bases from J, the gap between germline ends came to 12 bases. CDR3 region: CASSGGAGNEQFF. In nucleotides, the CDR3 is TGTGCCAGCAGCGGGGGGGCCGGAAATGAGCAGTTCTTC. Filled out from reference TRBV7-6 and TRBJ2-1, the complete variable domain reads GAGVSQSPRYKVTKRGQDVALRCDPISGHVSLYWYRQALGQGPEFLTYFNYEAQQDKSGLPNDRFSAERPEGSISTLTIQRTEQRDSAMYRCASSGGAGNEQFFGPGTRLTVL.

This clonotype occurred many times. The chain is built from TRBV12-3 or TRBV12-4 and TRBJ2-3; D may match TRBD1 or TRBD2 (6 bases each). The CDR3 sequence is 14 residues long. V lost 5 bases and J lost 5, with 14 bases in between. CDR3 DNA: TGTGCCAGCAGTACCCCGGGGGCAGAAGATACGCAGTATTTT. Translating it yields CASSTPGAEDTQYF.

This clonotype has a handful of counts. This chain links TRBV6-2 or TRBV6-3 with TRBJ2-7; D is ambiguous. Looked up from germline, CDR1 is MNHEY and CDR2 is SVGEGT. The CDR3 totals 10 residues. V was pared by 2 bases and J by 7 bases, with 3 bases between. The CDR3 DNA follows: TGTGCCAGCAGTTACCCTGAGCAGTACTTC. It yields the protein CASSYPEQYF.

The chain combines TRBV6-6 with TRBJ1-1; 10 bases match TRBD1. Germline assignment: CDR1 MNHNY and CDR2 SVGAGI (reference sequence). The ends lost 6 bases at V and 10 bases at J; junction bases unmatched: 8. This CDR3 region has 13 residues. The CDR3 region is CASRGGQGPRAFF. CDR3 coding DNA: TGTGCCAGCAGGGGGGGACAGGGGCCTAGAGCTTTCTTT.

The chain couples TRBV5-5 to TRBJ2-5; D unresolved. Germline V gene sequence: CDR1 SGHKS, CDR2 YYEKEE (reference sequence). The length of the CDR3 is 14 residues. V was trimmed by 2 bases and J by 1 base, leaving 9 bases between them. The CDR3 nucleotides read TGTGCCAGCAGCTTTTTCAACAGCCAAGAGACCCAGTACTTC. Amino acids: CASSFFNSQETQYF.

The genes are TRBV29-1 and TRBJ2-2; TRBD2 agrees at 14 bases. Germline values: CDR1 SQVTM, CDR2 ANQGSEA. The CDR3 consists of 16 residues. V lost 6 bases, J lost 6 bases, and 9 bases stayed unmatched. The CDR3 nucleotides read TGCAGCGTCACCAGGGGACTAGCGGGAGTTGCCGGGGAGCTGTTTTTT. This encodes CSVTRGLAGVAGELFF.

This clonotype came up many times. This rearrangement joins TRBV5-1 to TRBJ2-7, with 9 bases matching TRBD2. Trimming took 0 bases from V and 3 from J; bases not matched to a gene: 4. CDR1 and CDR2 (germline): SGHRS, YFSETQ. This CDR3 is 15 amino acids long. CDR3 sequence reads: CASSLEVAGVYEQYF. CDR3 coding DNA: TGCGCCAGCAGCTTGGAAGTAGCGGGAGTCTACGAGCAGTACTTC. Filled out from reference TRBV5-1 and TRBJ2-7, the complete variable domain reads KAGVTQTPRYLIKTRGQQVTLSCSPISGHRSVSWYQQTPGQGLQFLFEYFSETQRNKGNFPGRFSGRQFSNSRSEMNVSTLELGDSALYLCASSLEVAGVYEQYFGPGTRLTVT.

DNA of the CDR3: TGCAGTGCTAGACGGGGGGTAAGCTCCTACAATGAGCAGTTCTTC. Translated, it gives CSARRGVSSYNEQFF. The chain joins TRBV20-1 to TRBJ2-1, with TRBD2 matching 7 bases. J lost 0 bases, V lost 2 bases, and 4 bases had no gene match. This CDR3 is 15 amino acids long. Per the germline V gene, CDR1 is DFQATT and CDR2 is SNEGSKA (reference sequence).

V is TRBV29-1 and J is TRBJ2-7; 9 bases match TRBD1. The V gene end was trimmed by 4 bases and the J gene end by 1 base; junction bases not matched to a gene: 2. This CDR3 is 13 amino acids long. Germline-derived CDR1 and CDR2 are SQVTM and ANQGSEA. This chain's CDR3 is CSVGTGASYEQYF. The CDR3 DNA reads TGCAGCGTTGGGACAGGGGCGTCCTACGAGCAGTACTTC.

This chain joins TRBV25-1 and TRBJ2-1; D is uncertain. The CDR3 is made up of 18 amino acids. V was pared by 1 base and J by 2 bases, with 18 bases between. From germline, CDR1 is MGHDK and CDR2 SYGVNS. The CDR3 protein is CASSEFGLSPGPYNEQFF. DNA of the CDR3: TGTGCCAGCAGTGAATTTGGGCTATCCCCGGGCCCCTACAATGAGCAGTTCTTC.

This clonotype was seen more than once but under ten times. V gene TRBV7-9 combines with J gene TRBJ2-3; 11 nucleotides align to TRBD1. This CDR3 region has 16 residues. After removal of 1 base from V and 2 bases from J, the junction contained 2 bases not matched to a gene. Germline assignment: CDR1 SEHNR and CDR2 FQNEAQ (reference sequence). CDR3 sequence (DNA): TGTGCCAGCAGCTTAGGGACAGGGGGCTACACAGATACGCAGTATTTT. This translates into CASSLGTGGYTDTQYF.

This clonotype was detected only a few times. V usage is TRBV7-2 and J usage is TRBJ2-7, with TRBD2 matching over 11 bases. The germline CDR1 and CDR2 sequences are SGHTA and FQGNSA. This CDR3 spans 17 amino acids. V lost 1 base and J lost 3; bases outside the gene matches: 8. The CDR3 loop reads CASSLGELAGVSYEQYF. CDR3 sequence (DNA): TGTGCCAGCAGCTTAGGGGAACTAGCGGGGGTAAGCTACGAGCAGTACTTC.

With respect to this clonotype: A much larger clone lies a single base off, so this may be a read error. CDR3 DNA: TGTACCAGCAGCCAAGGGACAGGGGATCCCTACGAGCAGTACTTC. Residues: CTSSQGTGDPYEQYF. The chain has TRBV4-2 and TRBJ2-7; 10 bases are a match to TRBD1. Germline V CDR1 and CDR2: LGHNA, YNFKEQ. The CDR3 has 15 amino acids.

This clonotype came up a few times. The rearrangement joins TRBV20-1 to TRBJ2-7; D possibly corresponds to TRBD1 (5 bases). The CDR3 sequence is 14 residues long. The germline gives CDR1 DFQATT, CDR2 SNEGSKA (reference sequence). In nucleotides, the CDR3 is TGCAGCGCCCCCTTTCAGGGCGGAACCTACGAGCAGTACTTC. This codes for CSAPFQGGTYEQYF.

This clonotype was seen a handful of times. This chain joins TRBV29-1 and TRBJ2-3; D is possibly TRBD2 (6 bases). There are 13 residues in the CDR3. V gave up 6 bases and J gave up 0 bases, with 10 bases separating them. Germline V gene lookup returns CDR1 SQVTM and CDR2 ANQGSEA. CDR3 in amino acids: CSVLGGSTDTQYF. CDR3 in DNA: TGCAGCGTCCTTGGGGGGAGCACAGATACGCAGTATTTT.

Concerning this clonotype itself: A much larger clone differs by one base, so this may be a read error. The V gene is TRBV19, the J gene TRBJ2-2; 7 nucleotides agree with TRBD1. Trimming took 6 bases from V and 3 from J; bases not matched to a gene: 7. CDR1 and CDR2 (germline): LNHDA, SQIVND (reference sequence). The CDR3 length is 15 residues. Here the CDR3 reads CASREQGEYTGELFF. The CDR3 region has the DNA TGTGCCAGTAGAGAGCAGGGGGAATACACCGGGGAGCTGTTTTTT.

The chain recombines TRBV9 with TRBJ2-3, with TRBD2 matching over 7 bases. The CDR3 runs 19 residues. Germline CDR1 is SGDLS and CDR2 is YYNGEE. Trimming removed 0 bases from V and 2 bases from J; junction bases left unmatched: 15. Here the CDR3 DNA reads TGTGCCAGCAGCGTAGACCCTCCCGGGATACTAGCGATCACAGATACGCAGTATTTT. This codes for CASSVDPPGILAITDTQYF. The entire variable domain, with the rest obtained from reference TRBV9 and TRBJ2-3, is as follows: DSGVTQTPKHLITATGQRVTLRCSPRSGDLSVYWYQQSLDQGLQFLIQYYNGEERAKGNILERFSAQQFPDLHSELNLSSLELGDSALYFCASSVDPPGILAITDTQYFGPGTRLTVL.

This clonotype appeared a few times. The J gene is TRBJ2-7, the V gene TRBV7-2; D is unclear. Trimming stripped 5 bases from V and 6 bases from J, with 17 bases between. CDR1 is SGHTA, CDR2 FQGNSA, per germline. The CDR3 totals 14 residues. CDR3: CASSPYVGLGEQYF. In DNA, the CDR3 is TGTGCCAGCAGCCCCTATGTTGGGTTGGGCGAGCAGTACTTC.

In DNA, the CDR3 is TGTGCCAGCAGCTTACGGGGTAGTTACCAGCCCCAGCATTTT. This codes for CASSLRGSYQPQHF. The chain uses TRBV28 and TRBJ1-5; unclear D gene. The ends were cut back, 6 bases at V and 7 bases at J, with 16 bases in the middle. Germline CDR1 MDHEN, CDR2 SYDVKM. The CDR3 sequence is 14 residues long.

V gene TRBV27 combines with J gene TRBJ2-1; D ambiguous. Trimming removed 6 bases at V and 4 bases at J, with 22 bases between. The length of the CDR3 is 17 residues. In germline, CDR1 is MNHEY, CDR2 SMNVEV (reference sequence). CDR3 in DNA: TGTGCCAGCAGCCAGGACGCAGGATACGCTTATTACAATGAGCAGTTCTTC. It translates to CASSQDAGYAYYNEQFF.